One and the same sample provided the 8 T cell receptor beta chains below, sequenced in a study of CD8 T cells in Susac syndrome. The RNA, about 0.5 to 1 ug, was put through reverse transcription using random hexamers. TCRdb processed the immunoSEQ multiplex PCR reads anew with MiXCR; each CDR3 protein has one entry. Of 200,000 to 300,000 distinct CDR3 sequences listed, approximately 95% are singletons. The specimen sequenced was CD4+ T cells from PBMCs. These TCRs come from a human donor with Susac syndrome.

This sequence joins TRBV14 and TRBJ1-1; D is unclear. The V gene lost 1 base and the J gene lost 1 base, with 22 bases spanning the gap. Germline CDR1 and CDR2: SGHDN and FVKESK. CDR3 size: 19 residues. DNA of the CDR3: TGTGCCAGCAGCCAAGGACGGGCATTCCTCCTCGAGGGGAACACTGAAGCTTTCTTT. It specifies CASSQGRAFLLEGNTEAFF.

V and J are TRBV23-1 and TRBJ2-7; D might be TRBD2 (6 bases). Being an ORF, TRBV23-1 has a function that is uncertain. V lost 11 bases to trimming and J lost 5 bases, with 22 bases between them. The CDR3 runs to 14 residues. DNA of the CDR3: TGCGCCTACCCAAAGGACGGGAGCTTCGACGAGCAGTACTTC. It specifies CAYPKDGSFDEQYF.

The chain carries TRBV24-1 and TRBJ2-5, with 7 bases identical to TRBD1. V was pared by 3 bases and J by 4 bases, with 4 bases of the junction left unmatched. Germline-derived CDR1 and CDR2 are KGHDR and SFDVKD. The CDR3 covers 14 residues. As DNA, the CDR3 is TGTGCCACCAGTGATACCCAGGGGGTAGAGACCCAGTACTTC. Translated, it gives CATSDTQGVETQYF.

The chain links TRBV29-1 to TRBJ1-5; 7 nucleotides line up with TRBD1. Germline V lookup: CDR1 SQVTM, CDR2 ANQGSEA. Losses at the gene ends were 6 bases for V and 7 bases for J; bases not matched to a gene: 9. The CDR3 totals 13 residues. The CDR3 protein is CSVQGVADQPQHF. The CDR3 DNA follows: TGCAGCGTCCAGGGGGTAGCGGACCAGCCCCAGCATTTT.

The chain has TRBV5-1 and TRBJ2-1; 9 bases map to TRBD2. The CDR3 has 14 residues. The germline V gene encodes CDR1 SGHRS and CDR2 YFSETQ. The ends lost 4 bases at V and 9 bases at J; junction bases unmatched: 8. The CDR3: CASSPEGLATEQFF. DNA for the CDR3: TGCGCCAGCAGCCCCGAGGGACTAGCTACTGAGCAGTTCTTC.

V gene TRBV25-1 combines with J gene TRBJ2-3; D gene unclear. Trimming pared 1 base from V and 1 base from J, leaving 9 bases between. Germline loops: CDR1 MGHDK, CDR2 SYGVNS. The CDR3 consists of 15 residues. The CDR3 DNA sequence: TGTGCCAGCAGTGAATCTATGGGCGGCACAGATACGCAGTATTTT. It is translated as CASSESMGGTDTQYF.

The rearrangement joins TRBV29-1 to TRBJ2-5; TRBD1 might be the D (6 bases). The V gene lost 4 bases and the J gene lost 5 bases, with 11 bases spanning the gap. From germline, CDR1 is SQVTM and CDR2 ANQGSEA. This CDR3 comprises 12 residues. CDR3 sequence (DNA): TGCAGCGTTGGGGGGCAGTTGGAGACCCAGTACTTC. Protein product: CSVGGQLETQYF. The complete variable domain, with remaining parts taken from reference TRBV29-1 and TRBJ2-5, reads SAVISQKPSRDICQRGTSLTIQCQVDSQVTMMFWYRQQPGQSLTLIATANQGSEATYESGFVIDKFPISRPNLTFSTLTVSNMSPEDSSIYLCSVGGQLETQYFGPGTRLLVL.

The chain uses TRBV4-2 and TRBJ2-1; TRBD2 agrees at 10 bases. CDR3 length equals 13 residues. V lost 3 bases to trimming and J lost 10 bases; unmatched junction nucleotides: 3. Germline assignment: CDR1 LGHNA and CDR2 YNFKEQ. The CDR3 DNA is TGTGCCAGCAGCCAGGATAGCGGGAGGGAGCAGTTCTTC. It specifies CASSQDSGREQFF.